This T cell receptor (beta chain) was profiled in a study of cytomegalovirus exposure and HLA in healthy donors listed by TCRdb under 2017. A note on the overall study: In an earlier analysis of 450 to 750 of the donors, 250 to 350 Gb of sequence data and 120 million or so unique TCR beta sequences from about 180 million T cells were reported. Class I and class II HLA loci were covered by the typing at four-digit resolution. In a later genetic analysis, genome-wide SNP genotypes for about 65% of the roughly 700 donors were used, and that subset was treated as a discovery cohort. The T cell repertoires of around 670 subjects were profiled by immunosequencing and related to cytomegalovirus serostatus. To predict cytomegalovirus infection status, the study combined high-throughput TCR immunosequencing, statistical association of individual TCRs with disease status, and machine learning. Because of strong linkage in the cohort, four or five DR-DQ haplotypes were treated as single units for association and clustering. An early release covering more than 500 HLA-typed donors comprised 300 to 350 gigabases of sequencing data and around 86 million unique TCR sequences. A later analysis re-examined previously published TCR beta repertoires from several hundred donors and added high-resolution HLA genotyping to investigate patterns of TCR occurrence. On average, roughly 240,000 unique TCR beta nucleotide sequences were sequenced per donor among 350 to 400 genotyped donors of the cohort, with about 19% of those sequences being non-productive. Every repertoire in the discovery cohort had been generated on one and the same sequencing platform. In the later analysis, no new phenotypic data were used to find candidate immune exposures; instead, reliance was placed on TCR beta sequences and their occurrence across donors. Typing coverage varied by locus: about 620-630 donors for A, B, C, DRB1 and DQB1; roughly 510 for DQA1; more than 600 for DPA1; some 470 for DPB1. The study was designed to test whether signatures of past pathogen exposure could be identified by cataloging public T cell receptors. In an earlier analysis of roughly 580 of the donors, high-throughput TCR beta sequencing was used to judge whether each TCR beta V gene segment behaved as functional or pseudogenic. Along with the approximately 620-subject first cohort, a separate validation cohort of over 90 different subjects was used. Of the roughly 420 genotyped donors, 80% to 90% were placed in the genetic ancestry cluster associated with self-reported Caucasian donors. Donor age, sex, ethnicity and CMV serostatus were collected together with the repertoire data. The research as a whole found: Because counts were too low, seventeen rarely observed V segments, including chromosome 9 orphons, were excluded from the earlier analysis of a few hundred of the donors. A later analysis found that TCR association rates varied across HLA loci, with DRB1 alleles showing the most associated TCRs and HLA-C alleles the fewest. In the study, around 150 TCR beta chains were listed as associated with cytomegalovirus. Assigning TCR associations to individual alleles was difficult when HLA alleles, especially DR and DQ, strongly co-occurred. The authors suggested that the approach could potentially be extended to other disease states and immunological phenotypes. HLA typing was unavailable for some donors at each locus, so association tests used only the typed subset. In a later analysis, HLA-associated TCR beta chains were found to be more clonally expanded and to have lower generation probabilities than equally common non-associated chains. Correlated functional status among segregating V segments might be attributable to linkage disequilibrium, but an unknown experimental factor could not be ruled out. The classifier was reported to diagnose cytomegalovirus status with high specificity and sensitivity in both the original cohort and the validation cohort. The sequencing pipeline was judged likely to have produced a cluster of highly shared sequence variants as a technical artifact. A further reported finding was that TCR beta sequences accurately predicted the HLA-A and HLA-B alleles for most subjects in the first cohort. Presence/absence analyses assumed roughly uniform sequencing depth across donors, an assumption that may not hold. A few of the identified cytomegalovirus-associated TCR beta chains were confirmed in vitro to be specific for cytomegalovirus antigens. This cohort had only TCR beta chains sequenced, and the lack of alpha or paired-chain data limited which features could be detected. In an earlier analysis of more than 450 of the donors, most TCR beta V segments were observed in productive rearrangements about 87% or about 30% of the time, broadly matching IMGT annotations. In a later genetic analysis, fewer N-insertions in productive TCRs were reported among donors in an Asian-associated ancestry cluster than the 666-donor mean. Across donors, most TCR sequences were observed very rarely, whereas some public TCRs were present in many individuals. In a later analysis, most CMV-associated TCR beta chains were found to appear HLA-restricted, with HLA associations seemingly driven largely by CMV exposure. At a false discovery rate of 0.05, a later analysis linked fewer than 20,000 TCR beta sequences to specific HLA alleles. In a later analysis, several top co-occurrence clusters were reported to appear linked to parvovirus B19, influenza, CMV and Epstein-Barr virus. Immune exposure information for the cohort was limited to CMV serostatus. Some IMGT-functional V segments, including TRBV6-2 and TRBV6-3, could not be told apart with the 87-base-pair reads, so those segments were excluded. In a later genetic analysis, a missense DCLRE1C variant was associated with V-gene and J-gene trimming of TCR beta chains, and the association was replicated in an independent cohort.

This clone has just a few counts. No antigen is known for it. It has no much larger one-base neighbor in the sample; base qualities were not kept. Relative to germline, V is 5 bases shorter and J is 0 bases shorter, with 11 bases between their ends. CDR1 and CDR2 were assigned from the germline V gene as LGHNA and YSLEER. From the cysteine through the phenylalanine, the CDR3 covers 16 amino acids. The kept DNA is CDR3 alone, 48 bases in frame from the first base. Library preparation employed the immunoSEQ multiplex PCR assay. For the multiplex PCR, a mixture combining 60 forward primers for TCR Vbeta segments and 13 reverse primers for TCR Jbeta segments was used. A multiplex PCR assay on genomic DNA amplified the CDR3 region of rearranged TCR beta genes. The Illumina HiSeq System was used to sequence the amplified TCR beta libraries as 87-base-pair reads. On the study's bioinformatics: A later analysis counted about 82 million unique TCR beta chains across the 650 to 700 repertoires, and 9 million to 14 million of these chains were shared by at least two donors. A nearest-neighbor algorithm error-corrected the raw reads and collapsed the reads into unique sequences, merging closely related sequences to remove PCR and sequencing errors. CDR3 sequences were aligned to IMGT reference sequences to assign V, D and J gene segments. For a sequence to be retained, at least a six-nucleotide match to both a V gene segment and a J gene segment was required. A rearrangement counted as productive if the CDR3 had no stop codons and remained in frame with V and J, and every other rearrangement counted as non-productive. CDR3 was defined according to IMGT convention as the region running from the second conserved V-encoded cysteine to the conserved J-encoded phenylalanine. Sequences without an unambiguous match to a single V gene segment were excluded from the earlier analysis of about 600 of the donors. In an earlier analysis of some 590 of the donors, V segments were called functional above 56.7% productive rearrangements and were called segregating when the between-donor standard deviation exceeded 5%. A statistical classification framework was built for diagnosing cytomegalovirus status from the catalog of TCR beta chain sequences. V and J gene assignment, in a later analysis, came from comparing TCR nucleotide sequences with IMGT/GENE-DB human TR gene sequences. In a later analysis, CDR3 sequences and most-parsimonious VDJ recombination scenarios were assigned using the TCRdist pipeline. In a later analysis, each TCR beta chain was defined by its CDR3 amino acid sequence together with its V-gene family, and reads without a unique V-gene family were excluded. A later analysis removed roughly 590 highly shared, low-generation-probability nucleotide sequences to deal with suspected cross-contamination and a sequencing artifact. For each public chain, a later analysis derived a clonal expansion index from normalized ranks of inferred template counts within each repertoire. In a later analysis, generation probabilities were computed using a VDJ recombination model fitted to out-of-frame rearrangements, and the results were checked against IGoR. Hypergeometric tests were used in a later analysis to score TCR-TCR, TCR-HLA and TCR-CMV co-occurrence, with a repertoire-size bias correction applied to the TCR pairs. In a later analysis, false discovery rates were estimated by permuting HLA or CMV assignments 20 times. In a later analysis, co-occurring TCRs were grouped using DBSCAN, with TCRdist sequence similarity added in when clustering inside HLA-allele-positive subsets. Repertoires with fewer than 30,000 or more than 120,000 public chains, plus five repertoires with anomalous nucleotide sharing, were excluded from co-occurrence clustering. Held by TCRdb, this immuneACCESS table contains in-frame sequences only and omits some clones. Under half of the omission traces to an unresolved V gene where checked; the cause of the rest is unknown. The V and J calls and clone size were taken over from that table, and D and trimming were inferred from the DNA. Recorded for this sample are about 130,000 clones; around three quarters of them occurred a single time. Of the sample, approximately 3.9% falls within the top ten clones.

The cohort consisted of approximately 670 healthy bone marrow donors. At the time of sampling, every cohort member was nominally healthy, though immune exposures that went unrecorded were likely present. The donor tested CMV seronegative, placing the donor among the 350 or so seronegative members of the cohort. A peripheral blood sample was provided by each donor, and peripheral blood mononuclear cells were used for TCR beta sequencing. Genomic DNA was extracted from the blood cell samples with the Qiagen DNeasy Blood Extraction Kit. The chain is encoded by TRBV4-3 joined to TRBJ2-6, with no confidently assigned D gene. The sequence was obtained from a man aged 35-49 years in good health and CMV-seronegative. Material for sequencing was PBMCs. The nucleotide sequence reads as follows: TGCGCCAGCAGCGCCGAGCCCACCTCTGGGGCCAACGTCCTGACTTTC. This encodes CASSAEPTSGANVLTF.